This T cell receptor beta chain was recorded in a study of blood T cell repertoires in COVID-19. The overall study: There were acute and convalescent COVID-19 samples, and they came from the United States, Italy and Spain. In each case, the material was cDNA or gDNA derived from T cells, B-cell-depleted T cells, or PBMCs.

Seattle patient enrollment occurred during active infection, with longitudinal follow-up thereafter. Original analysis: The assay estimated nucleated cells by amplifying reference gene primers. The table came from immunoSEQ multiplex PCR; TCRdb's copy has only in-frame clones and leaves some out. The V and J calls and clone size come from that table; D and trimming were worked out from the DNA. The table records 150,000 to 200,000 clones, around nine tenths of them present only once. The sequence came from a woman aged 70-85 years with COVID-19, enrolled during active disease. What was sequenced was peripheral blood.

Here the CDR3 reads CASSTVAGGEFEQYF. CDR3 DNA sequence: TGTGCCAGCAGTACTGTTGCGGGAGGGGAGTTCGAGCAGTACTTC. The V gene is TRBV28, the J gene TRBJ2-7, with 9 bases fitting TRBD2. Germline lookup yields CDR1 MDHEN and CDR2 SYDVKM. CDR3 length: 15 residues. V lost 5 bases and J lost 6; bases outside the gene matches: 11.